This paragraph covers one T cell receptor beta chain sequence. Its antigen is still unknown. The table came from immunoSEQ multiplex PCR; TCRdb's copy has only in-frame clones and leaves some out. The repertoire consists of about 200,000 clones, with about nine tenths occurring once and the leading ten covering nearly 3.5%. These data belong to a study of T cell responses to AZD1222 COVID-19 vaccine. The study, taken as a whole, reports: Sampling captured repertoires only after the peak T cell response. Receipt of two AZD1222 doses was followed by a rise in Spike-specific TCR breadth and depth. Unmutated regions of variants are reportedly targeted by nearly half of spike-specific TCRs. Regions 160-218 and 743-854 held dominance among vaccine-associated CD4 TCRs, which spanned spike.

The CDR3 extends over 11 amino acids. Germline-derived CDR1 and CDR2 are MNHEY and SVGEGT. Trimming cost V 5 bases and J 11 bases, with 12 bases left between them. The clonotype comes from an adult who received the AZD1222 COVID-19 vaccine. Sequenced material: peripheral blood, taken 28 days after the second AZD1222 dose. This chain links TRBV6-2 or TRBV6-3 with TRBJ1-1; unclear D gene. The CDR3 reads CASSLSWRAFF. The CDR3 DNA reads TGTGCCAGCAGTCTCAGTTGGAGGGCTTTCTTT.